This T cell receptor beta chain was sequenced during a study of T cells expressing NK-cell markers (TCRdb year 2020). Notes on the research overall: Three sorted T-cell subsets (CD3+CD56+NKG2C+, CD3+CD56+NKG2C- and CD3+CD56-NKG2C+) from roughly 8 donors had their TCR beta-chain repertoires profiled. Among the eight sequenced donors, only one was HCMV-seronegative, while the other seven were HCMV-seropositive. The libraries were sequenced on Illumina HiSeq 2000/2500, MiSeq or NextSeq, producing 2 x 150 bp reads. All eight donors whose samples were sequenced were randomly selected healthy volunteers, three of them men and five women.

The sequencing machine was an Illumina HiSeq 2000. TCR beta cDNA libraries were made by 5'RACE template switching that added a universal primer site and unique molecular identifiers. Synthesis of cDNA was primed from the TCR beta constant segment and was followed by two consecutive PCR amplification steps. In the authors' own workflow: MIGEC handled demultiplexing of the reads and grouping by UMI, while MiTCR was used to assemble and quantify clonotypes. To exclude erroneous sequences, any TCR cDNA sequence not supported by at least two reads was discarded. Downstream repertoire analysis used the tcR package, and clonotypes were matched across fractions by CDR3 nucleotide sequence plus V segment. VDJmatch was used to annotate antigen specificity against VDJdb, with one amino acid substitution allowed in CDR3. TCRdb reprocessed the reads into one record per CDR3 protein sequence, lacking DNA. V and J calls and clone size were set by TCRdb, not the authors. The sample table on file contains about 390,000 distinct CDR3 sequences. Clones ranked in the top ten supply around a tenth of the sample.

Study-wide findings and limitations: Whether the expanded NKG2C-expressing T cell clones were specific for HCMV antigens remained unclear. In six donors, the dominant CD3+CD56+NKG2C+ clonotypes were found to rank among the top 10 CD8+ clonotypes and to make up about 1.0-7.0% of CD8+ T cells. Those dominant clonotypes were again the most abundant among CD3+CD56-NKG2C+ cells in a few donors, at about 28.3-60.1%.

Of note for this clonotype: Its binding antigen is unknown.

Inclusive of the bounding cysteine and phenylalanine, the CDR3 is 13 residues long. No DNA is recorded. The germline V gene gives CDR1 as SQVTM and CDR2 as ANQGSEA. To determine HCMV serostatus, a commercial ELISA kit was used to detect HCMV-specific IgG in serum. Peripheral blood mononuclear cells were isolated from blood by Ficoll density gradient centrifugation. This sequence uses TRBV29-1 and TRBJ1-2. The sequenced material came from blood T cells: a sorted CD56 or NKG2C T cell subset, CD4+ or CD8+ T cells, or bulk PBMC T cells (not recorded which). This clonotype was obtained from a woman aged 45-60 years in good health. Donor details come from another sample of the same person, matched by shared clones. This receptor carries the CDR3 CSVEVVSNYGYTF.